This T cell receptor beta chain was captured in a study of T cells in Graves' hyperthyroidism and ophthalmopathy. TCR beta CDR3 regions were amplified from RNA. Primed by the HTBI set, a first-round RT-PCR was run on the TCR CDR3. TCRdb analysed the multiplex PCR reads with MiXCR anew, one entry per CDR3 protein. In the table there are around 350,000 distinct CDR3 sequences, approximately 20% of which are singletons. CDR1 is SGHTA, CDR2 FQGNSA, per germline. CDR3 size: 15 residues. Trimming took 1 base from V and 7 from J; bases not matched to a gene: 7. J is TRBJ2-7 and V is TRBV7-2, with TRBD1 matching over 10 bases. The clonotype comes from a woman between 18 and 29 years old with Graves' hyperthyroidism. The sample consisted of blood. This CDR3 reads CASSLGGTGAEEQYF. DNA for the CDR3: TGTGCCAGCAGCTTAGGAGGGACAGGGGCGGAGGAGCAGTACTTC.